These T cell receptor beta chains were read from a single sample in a study of blood T cell repertoires in COVID-19. The protocol was immunoSEQ multiplex PCR, while the TCRdb copy is restricted to in-frame clones and leaves out a portion. The table has about 190,000 clones, 75% to 90% seen once; the top ten hold around 6.1%. Sequencing used peripheral blood. The source is a middle-aged woman with acute or convalescent COVID-19. CDR3s include the opening cysteine and the closing phenylalanine or tryptophan. The D gene is left open where the match is weak. Clone size, where shown, is once, few, many, or a class for clones that have expanded.

clone size: NA; V gene: TRBV25-1; J gene: TRBJ1-3; D gene: NA; CDR3 DNA: TGTGCCAGCAGTGAATACCCTTCGGACACCATATATTTT; CDR3 protein: CASSEYPSDTIYF
clone size: NA; V gene: TRBV19; J gene: TRBJ2-5; D gene: TRBD1; CDR3 DNA: TGTGCCAGTACAGGGGGCAAGACCCAGTACTTC; CDR3 protein: CASTGGKTQYF
clone size: NA; V gene: TRBV6-4; J gene: TRBJ1-4; D gene: TRBD1; CDR3 DNA: TGTGCCAGCAGTGGTATATACAGGGGGGAAAAACTGTTTTTT; CDR3 protein: CASSGIYRGEKLFF
clone size: NA; V gene: TRBV5-5; J gene: TRBJ2-7; D gene: NA; CDR3 DNA: TGTGCCAGCAGCTTAGGGGCAGCCTACGAGCAGTACTTC; CDR3 protein: CASSLGAAYEQYF
clone size: once; V gene: TRBV7-2; J gene: TRBJ1-6; D gene: NA; CDR3 DNA: TGTGCCAGCAGCTTATTGGCGGCGGAATATAATTCACCCCTCCACTTT; CDR3 protein: CASSLLAAEYNSPLHF
clone size: NA; V gene: TRBV11-3; J gene: TRBJ1-1; D gene: NA; CDR3 DNA: TGTGCCAGCAGCTTAAATCGCGACACTGAAGCTTTCTTT; CDR3 protein: CASSLNRDTEAFF
clone size: NA; V gene: TRBV21-1; J gene: TRBJ2-3; D gene: NA; CDR3 DNA: TGTGCCAGCAGCAAAGTGGGGTTCGAGCGGAAACACACAGATACGCAGTATTTT; CDR3 protein: CASSKVGFERKHTDTQYF
clone size: few; V gene: TRBV6-5; J gene: TRBJ1-1; D gene: TRBD1; CDR3 DNA: TGTGCCAGCAGTCCCCAGGGGGATGAAGCTTTCTTT; CDR3 protein: CASSPQGDEAFF
clone size: once; V gene: TRBV7-8; J gene: TRBJ2-2; D gene: TRBD1; CDR3 DNA: TGTGCCAGCAGCGGGGGACAGCAGCCGAACACCGGGGAGCTGTTTTTT; CDR3 protein: CASSGGQQPNTGELFF
clone size: NA; V gene: TRBV3-1/TRBV3-2; J gene: TRBJ2-3; D gene: TRBD2; CDR3 DNA: TGTGCCAGCAGCCAAGCGGCGGGAGTCAATGCGGCTTTT; CDR3 protein: CASSQAAGVNAAF
clone size: NA; V gene: TRBV27; J gene: TRBJ1-6; D gene: NA; CDR3 DNA: TGTGCCAGCAGTTTATGGGGGGTCACCTATAATTCACCCCTCCACTTT; CDR3 protein: CASSLWGVTYNSPLHF
clone size: NA; V gene: TRBV6-5; J gene: TRBJ1-1; D gene: NA; CDR3 DNA: TGTGCCAGCAGTTCCAGGCGGGATACTGAAGCTTTCTTT; CDR3 protein: CASSSRRDTEAFF
clone size: NA; V gene: TRBV5-1; J gene: TRBJ2-5; D gene: NA; CDR3 DNA: TGCGCCAGCAGCTTGAGGGGGGGACCGGGCCAAGAGACCCAGTACTTC; CDR3 protein: CASSLRGGPGQETQYF
clone size: NA; V gene: TRBV29-1; J gene: TRBJ2-5; D gene: NA; CDR3 DNA: TGCAGCGTTGCACGTGGGGCCACGGAGACCCAGTACTTC; CDR3 protein: CSVARGATETQYF
clone size: NA; V gene: TRBV28; J gene: TRBJ2-7; D gene: NA; CDR3 DNA: TGTGCCAGCAGACAGGACTACCACGGCGAGCAGTACTTC; CDR3 protein: CASRQDYHGEQYF